Listed here are 24 T cell receptor beta chains from one sample, sequenced in a study of T-cell memory formation after mild COVID-19 (dated by TCRdb to about 2021). Libraries came from 5' RACE. Sequencing relied on an Illumina NovaSeq 6000. TCRdb reprocessing: public reads trimmed at Q25 with fastp, clones called with MiXCR, in-frame beta chains kept. Each CDR3 protein appears once, grouped with its most common genes and DNA. Across this sample there are about 190,000 distinct CDR3 sequences, with approximately 20% seen only once. The leading ten clones occupy approximately 2.4% of the sample. The sequenced sample consisted of PBMCs or a T cell subset sorted from them (not recorded which). These receptor sequences come from an adult woman who had mild COVID-19 (a few samples of this study predate the infection). The sample titles of this study are shuffled in the database, so cell type and time point are left out; the donor was told from shared clones.

This clonotype was counted between two and nine times. The chain carries TRBV27 and TRBJ2-7; TRBD1 aligns across 9 bases. Germline V gene sequence: CDR1 MNHEY, CDR2 SMNVEV (reference sequence). V shed 5 bases and J 5 bases; nucleotides not matched to a gene: 7. There are 14 residues in the CDR3. The CDR3 loop reads CASSPDRTGDEQYF. In nucleotides, the CDR3 is TGTGCCAGCAGTCCTGACCGGACAGGGGACGAGCAGTACTTC.

The rearrangement links TRBV7-9 to TRBJ1-6, with TRBD1 matching over 9 bases. From germline, CDR1 is SEHNR and CDR2 FQNEAQ (reference sequence). The CDR3 totals 15 residues. After removal of 5 bases from V and 7 bases from J, the junction contained 6 bases not matched to a gene. The CDR3 DNA is TGTGCCAGCAGCCCAAGTGGACAGGGGAATTCACCCCTCCACTTT. Encoded protein: CASSPSGQGNSPLHF.

The chain couples TRBV5-5 to TRBJ1-4; D is uncertain. Germline assignment: CDR1 SGHKS and CDR2 YYEKEE (reference sequence). The V end was cut by 0 bases, the J end by 5 bases, with 14 bases between. The CDR3 has 16 residues. The CDR3 here is CASSLVPSSQNEKLFF. The CDR3 coding sequence is TGTGCCAGCAGCTTGGTACCATCGAGCCAGAATGAAAAACTGTTTTTT.

The chain has TRBV12-3 or TRBV12-4 and TRBJ1-5; D not resolved. This CDR3 comprises 15 residues. V lost 6 bases and J lost 5, with 17 bases in between. The CDR3 spells CASRGRRIKDQPQHF. DNA of the CDR3: TGTGCCAGCAGGGGAAGACGGATTAAAGATCAGCCCCAGCATTTT.

The chain couples TRBV7-8 to TRBJ2-7; TRBD1 matches 7 bases. V lost 2 bases to trimming and J lost 2 bases; unmatched junction nucleotides: 6. CDR3 length: 15 amino acids. Germline V gives CDR1 SGHVS, CDR2 FQNEAQ. CDR3 sequence: CASSLSPGQTYEQYF. In nucleotides, the CDR3 is TGTGCCAGCAGCTTAAGTCCGGGACAGACCTACGAGCAGTACTTC.

The CDR3 spells CASSLWTGIGETQYF. As DNA, the CDR3 is TGTGCCAGCAGCCTATGGACAGGGATAGGGGAGACCCAGTACTTC. The rearrangement uses TRBV7-8 and TRBJ2-5, with 8 bases that match TRBD1. Germline lookup yields CDR1 SGHVS and CDR2 FQNEAQ. The CDR3 contains 15 residues. V lost 5 bases to trimming and J lost 5 bases; unmatched junction nucleotides: 10.

On this clonotype: The junction does not match germline at one end; this may be a read error. The chain uses TRBV10-3 and TRBJ2-7, with a possible D match to TRBD2 (6 bases). Germline CDR1 ENHRY, CDR2 SYGVKD. The CDR3 has 12 residues. CDR3 region: CAISESTREPYF. In DNA, the CDR3 is TGTGCCATCAGTGAGTCGACTCGGGAGCCGTACTTC.

The table lists this clonotype with a few counts. The chain employs TRBV18 and TRBJ2-7, with 11 bases that match TRBD2. CDR1 and CDR2 (germline): KGHSH, LQKENI. V trimming: 6 bases; J trimming: 1 base; junction bases outside the gene matches: 5. This CDR3 is 15 amino acids long. CDR3 in DNA: TGTGCCAGCTCGTCACTAGCGGGAGAGTCCTACGAGCAGTACTTC. Translated: CASSSLAGESYEQYF.

This clonotype was seen more than once but under ten times. The CDR3: CASSALAGGPGELFF. Written as DNA, the CDR3 is TGTGCCAGCAGCGCCTTAGCGGGAGGGCCTGGGGAGCTGTTTTTT. V and J are TRBV7-2 and TRBJ2-2; TRBD2 agrees at 11 bases. The CDR3 loop spans 15 amino acids. V lost 5 bases, J lost 8 bases, and 7 bases stayed unmatched. CDR1 and CDR2 (germline): SGHTA, FQGNSA.

This clonotype was counted many times. The CDR3 loop reads CASSITGGPYEQYF. Written as DNA, the CDR3 is TGTGCCAGCAGCATCACAGGGGGCCCCTACGAGCAGTACTTC. The chain is built from TRBV6-2 or TRBV6-3 and TRBJ2-7, with 9 bases fitting TRBD1. The CDR3 is 14 residues long. With V trimmed by 6 bases and J by 2 bases, 5 bases remained unmatched. Germline CDR1 and CDR2: MNHEY and SVGEGT.

The genes are TRBV7-2 and TRBJ2-7, with D uncertain. The CDR3 is 13 amino acids. Germline CDR1 SGHTA, CDR2 FQGNSA. The V end was cut by 4 bases, the J end by 4 bases, with 11 bases between. The CDR3 coding sequence is TGTGCCAGCAGCTACTTGACACCTTACGAGCAGTACTTC. Translated: CASSYLTPYEQYF.

This clonotype has more than one count but fewer than ten. The chain has TRBV3-1 and TRBJ2-7, with 8 bases fitting TRBD1. Trimming removed 4 bases from V and 5 bases from J; junction bases left unmatched: 7. The CDR3 has 14 residues. The germline V gene encodes CDR1 LGHDT and CDR2 YNNKEL (reference sequence). Here the CDR3 DNA reads TGTGCCAGCAGCCCCGGACAGGGTCGCCACGAGCAGTACTTC. Its translation: CASSPGQGRHEQYF.

This clonotype was counted a few times. This chain links TRBV12-3 or TRBV12-4 with TRBJ2-5; 9 nucleotides line up with TRBD2. CDR3 length: 16 residues. The V gene end was trimmed by 3 bases and the J gene end by 2 bases; junction bases not matched to a gene: 7. CDR3 loop: CASSFKASGAQETQYF. CDR3 in DNA: TGTGCCAGCAGTTTCAAGGCTAGCGGGGCACAAGAGACCCAGTACTTC.

The sample holds a few counts of this clonotype. The chain uses TRBV7-3 and TRBJ2-4, with 7 nucleotides matching TRBD2. V lost 3 bases to trimming and J lost 1 base; unmatched junction nucleotides: 6. From germline, CDR1 is SGHTA and CDR2 FQGTGA. The CDR3 contains 16 residues. The CDR3 DNA reads as TGTGCCAGCAGCTTGGGCGGGGGTGGTGCCAAAAACATTCAGTACTTC. This gives the protein CASSLGGGGAKNIQYF.

The rearrangement links TRBV4-1 to TRBJ1-2; no firm D call. The germline V gene encodes CDR1 MGHRA and CDR2 YSYEKL. V was trimmed by 3 bases and J by 8 bases, leaving 19 bases between them. This CDR3 is built from 15 residues. The CDR3 loop is CASSQETGEPAGYTF. CDR3 DNA sequence: TGCGCCAGCAGCCAGGAGACCGGGGAGCCGGCGGGCTACACCTTC.

This clonotype showed up just a few times. J is TRBJ2-1 and V is TRBV3-1, with a weak D call TRBD1 (6 bases). V was cut by 0 bases and J by 10 bases, with 13 bases left in between. CDR1 is LGHDT, CDR2 YNNKEL, per germline (reference sequence). The length of the CDR3 is 14 residues. CDR3 in amino acids: CASSQDLSRGEQFF. DNA for the CDR3: TGTGCCAGCAGCCAAGACCTATCCAGGGGCGAGCAGTTCTTC.

The chain links TRBV12-2 to TRBJ1-1; the DNA was not compared with TRBD1, the D call given in the table. TRBV12-2 is a recognized pseudogene. The CDR3 sequence is 13 residues long. CDR3 bases: TGTGCAAGTCGCTTAGCCCCCCGGACTGAAGCTTTCTTT. Protein: CASRLAPRTEAFF.

The CDR3 loop is CASSPVGNEQYF. CDR3 in DNA: TGTGCCAGCAGCCCCGTTGGGAACGAGCAGTACTTC. The chain has TRBV3-1 and TRBJ2-7; no clear D. The CDR3 runs to 12 residues. With 4 bases removed from V and 5 bases from J, the gap between germline ends came to 9 bases. Germline loops: CDR1 LGHDT, CDR2 YNNKEL (reference sequence).

In its sample, this clonotype was seen a few times. The chain is built from TRBV7-9 and TRBJ2-1, with D maybe TRBD2 (5 bases). The germline CDR1 and CDR2 sequences are SEHNR and FQNEAQ (reference sequence). The CDR3 spans 13 residues. The CDR3 here is CSSEGSTYNEQFF. Here the CDR3 DNA reads TGTTCCTCAGAGGGCTCTACCTACAATGAGCAGTTCTTC.

V and J are TRBV7-2 and TRBJ1-6; a possible D gene is TRBD1 (5 bases). V was clipped by 5 bases and J by 8 bases, with 19 bases between them. CDR1 SGHTA and CDR2 FQGNSA come from the germline V gene. The CDR3 runs 16 residues. CDR3 residues: CASSRSGRLRDSPLHF. In nucleotides, the CDR3 is TGTGCCAGCAGCCGATCAGGGAGGTTAAGGGATTCACCCCTCCACTTT.

Only a few counts were recorded for this clonotype. The chain links TRBV9 to TRBJ1-1; D perhaps matches TRBD1 (6 bases). Germline CDR1 is SGDLS and CDR2 is YYNGEE. Trimming took off 2 bases at V and 1 base at J, with 9 bases between the two ends. The CDR3 has 14 residues. The CDR3 sequence is CASSVTGQNTEAFF. The CDR3 DNA is TGTGCCAGCAGCGTGACAGGCCAGAACACTGAAGCTTTCTTT. Using reference TRBV9 and TRBJ1-1 for the parts outside the CDR3, the full variable domain is DSGVTQTPKHLITATGQRVTLRCSPRSGDLSVYWYQQSLDQGLQFLIQYYNGEERAKGNILERFSAQQFPDLHSELNLSSLELGDSALYFCASSVTGQNTEAFFGQGTRLTVV.

CDR3: CASSLASGVTGELFF. The DNA of the CDR3 is TGTGCCAGCAGCTTAGCTAGCGGGGTAACCGGGGAGCTGTTTTTT. V is TRBV7-2 and J is TRBJ2-2; the match to TRBD2 covers 8 bases. Unmatched junction bases numbered 2, after V lost 0 bases and J lost 5 bases. CDR1 is SGHTA and CDR2 is FQGNSA in the germline V gene. The CDR3 extends over 15 amino acids.

Here the CDR3 reads CASSPPMERSNEQFF. CDR3 DNA sequence: TGTGCCAGCTCCCCCCCGATGGAGCGGAGCAATGAGCAGTTCTTC. V and J are TRBV18 and TRBJ2-1; a weak D match, TRBD2 (5 bases). Germline-derived CDR1 and CDR2 are KGHSH and LQKENI. Trimming shortened V by 6 bases and J by 6 bases, and 18 bases separated the two germline ends. The CDR3 has 15 amino acids.

This clonotype has more than one count but fewer than ten. The chain links TRBV10-3 to TRBJ2-3, with D possibly being TRBD2 (5 bases). Between the trimmed V and J ends, which lost 8 bases and 1 base, there was a span of 13 bases. This CDR3 contains 14 residues. Per the germline V gene, CDR1 is ENHRY and CDR2 is SYGVKD. CDR3 coding DNA: TGTGCCATCCGCGAGAGTAGCGGCACAGATACGCAGTATTTT. Encoded protein: CAIRESSGTDTQYF.